The rows below give T cell receptor beta chains drawn from one sample of a study of cytomegalovirus exposure and HLA in healthy donors. Some clones are missing from TCRdb's copy, which holds only in-frame ones; the method was immunoSEQ multiplex PCR. The data contain 200,000 to 250,000 clones, roughly 90% of them seen just once; the ten biggest clones take up 0.95% to 1.1%. What was sequenced was PBMCs. Every receptor here comes from a woman aged 18-30 years in good health and CMV-seronegative. The conserved cysteine and the conserved F or W are not part of the CDR3 here. D genes are given only for firm matches. Not every row has a clone size; where given, it reads once, few, many or a size class.

>TRBD2|-|TRBV7-2
ASSYSGSGGETQY
>TRBD2|few|TRBV13
ASSSGTRGYEQY
>TRBD2|few|TRBV2
ASSEAVAGAYNEQF
>-|-|TRBV6-1
ASSEGPGVGANVLT
>TRBD2|-|TRBV7-2
ASSLAGGGTIYEQY
>-|-|TRBV7-9
ASSLREWSSYNEQF
>-|-|TRBV21-1
ASSIMRGPSNSPLH
>TRBD1|-|TRBV6-1
ASSVRSGQGTDEQY
>TRBD1|-|TRBV4-3
ASSGQGSSSGANVLT
>TRBD2|-|TRBV7-7
ASSILAGGLSEQF
>-|-|TRBV19
ASSTALVNTGELF
>TRBD1|-|TRBV6-6
ASSYPGQDPQPQH
>-|-|TRBV2
ASCRVPPQH
>-|-|TRBV6-1
ASSESVMNTEAF
>-|-|TRBV7-9
ASSQGWVVADTQY
>-|-|TRBV9
ASSPVLGGYEQY
>TRBD2|-|TRBV27
ASSRTSGGTYEQY
>-|-|TRBV25-1
ASSAGVSTEAF
>TRBD1|once|TRBV10-2
ASNEPGQGSDTQY
>-|-|TRBV27
ASSYGRGIWEQY
>TRBD2|-|TRBV7-8
ASSLLAEFHEQY
>-|-|TRBV6-1
ASSERPGLHGNQPQH
>TRBD1|-|TRBV2
ASSEVGTGRSTSYEQY
>-|-|TRBV4-2
ASSQGAANTGELF
>TRBD1|-|TRBV27
ASSSLDRGHQPQH
>TRBD2|-|TRBV30
AQLRAGELTDTQY
>-|-|TRBV6-1
ASSSQGGNTGELF
>TRBD1|-|TRBV11-3
ASSFDGAGGSYEQY